Shown below are 13 T cell receptor beta chains from a single sample sequenced in a study of cytomegalovirus exposure and HLA in healthy donors. 13 Jbeta primers and 60 Vbeta primers were used for the PCR. TCRdb's table, derived via immunoSEQ multiplex PCR, lists solely in-frame clones and lacks some. The data show about 160,000 clones, with 75% to 90% seen just once and just under 2% held by the top ten. The sequencing sample was made of PBMCs. These receptors were obtained from a woman aged 18-30 years in good health and CMV-seronegative.

The gene calls are TRBV7-9 and TRBJ1-2, with 8 bases that match TRBD1. CDR3 length: 12 residues. Trimming removed 4 bases from V and 8 bases from J; junction bases left unmatched: 3. Germline CDR1 SEHNR, CDR2 FQNEAQ (reference sequence). The CDR3 DNA reads TGTGCCAGCAGCTCGACAGGGGACGGCTACACCTTC. Its translation: CASSSTGDGYTF.

The chain has TRBV6-4 and TRBJ2-3; D is undetermined. The CDR3 extends over 15 amino acids. Germline loops: CDR1 MRHNA, CDR2 SNTAGT. The V gene lost 3 bases and the J gene lost 0 bases, with 10 bases spanning the gap. CDR3 DNA: TGTGCCAGCAGTGAGGGCCCCACGAGCACAGATACGCAGTATTTT. Amino acid sequence: CASSEGPTSTDTQYF.

This sequence joins TRBV9 and TRBJ2-2; D is uncertain. Trimming removed 2 bases at V and 2 bases at J, with 10 bases between. The CDR3 loop spans 15 amino acids. The germline CDR1 and CDR2 sequences are SGDLS and YYNGEE. The CDR3 is CASSVYLSNTGELFF. In DNA form, the CDR3 reads TGTGCCAGCAGCGTGTACCTATCCAACACCGGGGAGCTGTTTTTT.

The chain carries TRBV18 and TRBJ1-5; D perhaps matches TRBD1 (6 bases). CDR1 is KGHSH, CDR2 LQKENI, per germline. V was shortened by 3 bases and J by 3 bases, with 9 bases between the two germline ends. The CDR3 runs to 14 residues. The CDR3 protein is CASSPRTDNQPQHF. The CDR3 coding sequence is TGTGCCAGCTCACCGAGGACAGACAATCAGCCCCAGCATTTT.

This clone was seen a single time. This rearrangement joins TRBV7-3 to TRBJ1-1; TRBD1 agrees at 9 bases. V gave up 5 bases and J gave up 3 bases; unmatched junction bases: 1. CDR1 is SGHTA, CDR2 FQGTGA, per germline. The CDR3 has 13 residues. This CDR3 reads CASSRQGDTEAFF. As DNA, the CDR3 is TGTGCCAGCAGCCGACAGGGGGACACTGAAGCTTTCTTT.

For the CDR3, the DNA is TGCGCCAGCAGCTTGATGGCGGGGGGGCTACCAGATACGCAGTATTTT. Translation gives CASSLMAGGLPDTQYF. The chain employs TRBV5-1 and TRBJ2-3; TRBD2 matches at 9 bases. Germline CDR1 is SGHRS and CDR2 is YFSETQ. V dropped 1 base and J dropped 4; count of bases not matched to a gene: 7. This CDR3 is built from 16 residues.

This rearrangement joins TRBV6-6 to TRBJ2-5, with a weak D call TRBD1 (6 bases). V was cut by 6 bases and J by 0 bases, with 8 bases left in between. Per germline, CDR1 MNHNY and CDR2 SVGAGI (reference sequence). CDR3 length equals 13 residues. In DNA, the CDR3 is TGTGCCAGCAGGCAGGGGAACCAAGAGACCCAGTACTTC. Its protein is CASRQGNQETQYF.

This clone was detected a few times. The chain recombines TRBV6-5 with TRBJ1-3, with TRBD1 matching over 7 bases. Germline V gene data show CDR1 as MNHEY and CDR2 as SVGAGI. The ends lost 3 bases at V and 4 bases at J; junction bases unmatched: 6. The CDR3 contains 15 residues. CDR3 in DNA: TGTGCCAGCAGTTATGATTACAGGGGAGGAAACACCATATATTTT. As protein: CASSYDYRGGNTIYF.

This clone came up a few times. The chain carries TRBV12-5 and TRBJ2-3; TRBD2 agrees at 8 bases. V shed 5 bases and J 5 bases; nucleotides not matched to a gene: 12. Germline assignment: CDR1 LGHNT and CDR2 FRNRAP. This CDR3 comprises 16 residues. CDR3 loop: CASGLPRAGGRDTQYF. CDR3 in DNA: TGTGCTAGTGGTCTCCCGAGGGCGGGAGGTAGAGATACGCAGTATTTT.

The chain combines TRBV10-1 with TRBJ1-6, with a tentative D call TRBD1 (6 bases). Germline values: CDR1 WNHNN, CDR2 SYGVQD (reference sequence). This CDR3 is 15 amino acids long. Trimming removed 2 bases at V and 3 bases at J, with 8 bases between. The CDR3 bases are TGCGCCAGCAGTGAGGGGGGACACTATAATTCACCCCTCCACTTT. As protein: CASSEGGHYNSPLHF.

V and J are TRBV6-1 and TRBJ2-5, with 10 bases lining up with TRBD1. Per germline, CDR1 MNHNS and CDR2 SASEGT. The trim removed 8 bases at V and 4 bases at J, leaving 4 bases unmatched. There are 13 residues in the CDR3. The CDR3 DNA reads as TGTGCCAGCTTCGGACAGGGGGTAGAGACCCAGTACTTC. Protein: CASFGQGVETQYF.

The chain uses TRBV29-1 and TRBJ2-1; TRBD2 is a possible D gene (6 bases). V was clipped by 4 bases and J by 8 bases, with 15 bases between them. The CDR3 has 13 residues. Germline CDR1 reads SQVTM; CDR2 reads ANQGSEA. The CDR3 coding sequence is TGCAGCGTTGGGGACTCAGGAGGCCATGAGCAGTTCTTC. Residues: CSVGDSGGHEQFF.

The chain employs TRBV5-4 and TRBJ1-4; 11 nucleotides agree with TRBD1. With 4 bases clipped from V and 7 bases from J, the junction kept 3 bases outside the gene matches. Germline CDR1 reads SGHNT; CDR2 reads YYREEE (reference sequence). The CDR3 covers 14 residues. CDR3 loop: CASSRTGGFEKLFF. CDR3 nucleotides: TGTGCCAGCAGCAGGACAGGGGGCTTTGAAAAACTGTTTTTT.